A selection of T cell receptor beta chains follows, all from one sample in a study of blood T cell repertoires in COVID-19. The data were produced by immunoSEQ multiplex PCR, yet TCRdb's version contains in-frame clones alone and is incomplete. The sample includes approximately 280,000 clones, about 83% of them seen just once. The specimen was PBMCs or T cells enriched from blood (not recorded which). These receptors originate from a middle-aged woman who had recovered from COVID-19. Both conserved end residues are part of each CDR3. The order of the fields is V gene, J gene, D gene, clone size, CDR3 DNA, CDR3 protein. A D gene is named only where the DNA matches it firmly. Expanded clones are given a class, and other clones once, few, many or no size at all.

TRBV18,TRBJ1-1,TRBD1,-,TGTGCCAGCTCACCGGGGACAGGGAGTTTGACTGAAGCTTTCTTT,CASSPGTGSLTEAFF
TRBV28,TRBJ2-5,-,-,TGTGCCAGCAGTTTACCCCCCCGGGATCCGCGGGCCCAAGAGACCCAGTACTTC,CASSLPPRDPRAQETQYF
TRBV20-1,TRBJ1-1,-,-,TGCAGTGCTAGTAAAAGGGGGGGCCTGAACACTGAAGCTTTCTTT,CSASKRGGLNTEAFF
TRBV5-1,TRBJ2-4,TRBD2,-,TGCGCCAGCAGCCGTCGGACTAGCGGGAGTGGTGACATTCAGTACTTC,CASSRRTSGSGDIQYF
TRBV7-9,TRBJ1-6,-,-,TGTGCCAGCAGCCCCCAGGGAACATATAATTCACCCCTCCACTTT,CASSPQGTYNSPLHF
TRBV6-5,TRBJ2-2,-,-,TGTGCCAGCGAGGTGAACACCGGGGAGCTGTTTTTT,CASEVNTGELFF
TRBV6-5,TRBJ2-3,-,-,TGTGCCAGCCGCGGGATTAGCACAGATACGCAGTATTTT,CASRGISTDTQYF
TRBV28,TRBJ2-3,TRBD2,-,TGTGCCAGCAGTTTTGTCCAGCGGGAGAGGGGAACTAGCACAGATACGCAGTATTTT,CASSFVQRERGTSTDTQYF
TRBV30,TRBJ1-1,-,-,TGTGCCTGGAGTGGACAGACGAACACTGAAGCTTTCTTT,CAWSGQTNTEAFF
TRBV6-2/TRBV6-3,TRBJ1-2,-,-,TGTGCCAGCAGCCGACAAGGCCCTATCTCTAACTATGGCTACACCTTC,CASSRQGPISNYGYTF
TRBV7-2,TRBJ1-2,TRBD1,-,TGTGCCAGCAGCTTAGACAAGAGACAGGGGGCCGGCTACACCTTC,CASSLDKRQGAGYTF
TRBV7-2,TRBJ1-5,-,-,TGTGCCAGCAGCTTATCCCAGGGCAATCAGCCCCAGCATTTT,CASSLSQGNQPQHF
TRBV7-2,TRBJ2-2,-,-,TGTGCCAGCAGCTCCCCGGGGGGCTTCACCGGGGAGCTGTTTTTT,CASSSPGGFTGELFF
TRBV27,TRBJ2-1,TRBD1,-,TGTGCCAGCAGTTCGCCGACAGGGGTTAGTTATGAGCAGTTCTTC,CASSSPTGVSYEQFF
TRBV7-8,TRBJ2-7,-,few,TGTGCCAGCAGCTTAGCTAGGGGGGGCTACGAGCAGTACTTC,CASSLARGGYEQYF
TRBV7-2,TRBJ1-6,TRBD1,-,TGTGCCAGCAGCTTAACCCTCGGGACAGATAATTCACCCCTCCACTTT,CASSLTLGTDNSPLHF
TRBV2,TRBJ2-5,-,-,TGTGCCAGCAGTGATTCCTGGGGGCGCGAGACCCAGTACTTC,CASSDSWGRETQYF
TRBV18,TRBJ2-5,-,-,TGTGCCAGCCGCGTAGTAATTCAAGAGACCCAGTACTTC,CASRVVIQETQYF
TRBV7-2,TRBJ2-1,TRBD2,-,TGTGCCAGCAGCCTCTCGAGTAGGGGCGGGAGTCTCAATGAGCAGTTCTTC,CASSLSSRGGSLNEQFF
TRBV7-8,TRBJ2-7,TRBD2,-,TGTGCCAGCAGCTTGGAGGCGGGAGGGCCCTACGAGCAGTACTTC,CASSLEAGGPYEQYF
TRBV28,TRBJ2-3,TRBD2,many,TGTGCCAGCAGTTTATTGCGGGGGTCTAGCACAGATACGCAGTATTTT,CASSLLRGSSTDTQYF
TRBV6-5,TRBJ2-7,-,-,TGTGCCAGCAGCGGAGCAGGGGCCGTAAGCGAGCAGTACTTC,CASSGAGAVSEQYF
TRBV19,TRBJ2-5,-,-,TGTGCCAGTAGTACAAAACTCCAGGGGTACCAAGAGACCCAGTACTTC,CASSTKLQGYQETQYF
TRBV11-1,TRBJ2-3,-,-,TGTGCCAGCAGCGCTCCCCTGGACTCATATACGCAGTATTTT,CASSAPLDSYTQYF
TRBV30,TRBJ2-1,TRBD2,-,TGTGCCTGGAGTGTACTGGGGCGGGGGAGGATAAACAATGAGCAGTTCTTC,CAWSVLGRGRINNEQFF
TRBV7-2,TRBJ2-3,-,once,TGTGCCAGCACCCCCCGAGAAGATACGCAGTATTTT,CASTPREDTQYF
TRBV11-2,TRBJ2-3,-,once,TGTGCCAGCAGCTTCCTTGGGGGGACAGCCACAGATACGCAGTATTTT,CASSFLGGTATDTQYF
TRBV28,TRBJ2-4,-,-,TGTGCCAGCAGTTTTACCACCGGTTACGAGACCAAAAACATTCAGTACTTC,CASSFTTGYETKNIQYF
TRBV27,TRBJ2-1,TRBD2,once,TGTGCCAGCAGCCGACTAGCGGGATCCTCCTACAATGAGCAGTTCTTC,CASSRLAGSSYNEQFF
TRBV24-1,TRBJ1-2,-,-,TGTGCCACCAGTGACCCCGACTATGGCTACACCTTC,CATSDPDYGYTF
TRBV7-2,TRBJ2-5,-,-,TGTGCCAGCAGCCTCCCAAGGGGCGGAACTCAAGAGACCCAGTACTTC,CASSLPRGGTQETQYF
TRBV7-7,TRBJ2-5,-,once,TGTGCTAGCAGCTCCTCAAGCTACCCCGTGGAGACCCAGTACTTC,CASSSSSYPVETQYF
TRBV11-3,TRBJ2-1,-,-,TGTGCCAGCAGCTTAACCCGGGACAATGAGCAGTTCTTC,CASSLTRDNEQFF
TRBV2,TRBJ2-1,TRBD2,-,TGTGCCAGCAGTGACGCGGGAGGGGTCTACAATGAGCAGTTCTTC,CASSDAGGVYNEQFF
TRBV7-9,TRBJ2-2,TRBD2,-,TGTGCCAGTTCCGGGACTAGCGGGAACACCGGGGAGCTGTTTTTT,CASSGTSGNTGELFF
TRBV27,TRBJ2-2,-,-,TGTGCCAGCAGTTTTTTCACCGGGAACCCCACCGGGGAGCTGTTTTTT,CASSFFTGNPTGELFF
TRBV18,TRBJ2-7,-,few,TGTGCCAGCTCACCCGCAACAGGGTGGTCCTACGAGCAGTACTTC,CASSPATGWSYEQYF
TRBV2,TRBJ1-1,TRBD1,-,TGTGCCAGCAGCTCAATAGGACAGGGGAACACTGAAGCTTTCTTT,CASSSIGQGNTEAFF
TRBV29-1,TRBJ1-2,-,-,TGCAGCGTTGATTCCCTCTTCGGGAAAGAAGGTGGCTACACCTTC,CSVDSLFGKEGGYTF
TRBV7-2,TRBJ2-7,-,-,TGTGCCAGCAGGGAGGCGGGGAGCTACGAGCAGTACTTC,CASREAGSYEQYF
TRBV3-1/TRBV3-2,TRBJ2-7,TRBD1,once,TGTGCCAGCAGCCAAACGGGACAGGGGGCCAACGAGCAGTACTTC,CASSQTGQGANEQYF
TRBV3-1/TRBV3-2,TRBJ1-2,TRBD1,-,TGTGCCAGCAGCCAAAGGGACAGGGGAAACTATGGCTACACCTTC,CASSQRDRGNYGYTF
TRBV4-2,TRBJ1-1,-,-,TGTGCCAGCAGCCCCCGGGACACGAAGCACCTTTGGGGAGCTTTCTTT,CASSPRDTKHLWGAFF
TRBV7-2,TRBJ2-1,-,-,TGTGCCAGCAGCTGGAGACTAGAGAATGAGCAGTTCTTC,CASSWRLENEQFF
TRBV2,TRBJ2-7,TRBD1,-,TGTGCCAGCAGAGGGACAGTTGGCGAGCAGTACTTC,CASRGTVGEQYF
TRBV18,TRBJ2-2,-,-,TGTGCCAGCTCACCAAGTCTCGGTCCCGGGGAGCTGTTTTTT,CASSPSLGPGELFF